This paragraph reports one T cell receptor beta chain. Its target is not known. The data originate from a study of radiotherapy plus CTLA-4 blockade in lung cancer. On the study more broadly: Disease control was seen in about 30% of patients, objective responses in about 19%.

Sequencing used immunoSEQ multiplex PCR; TCRdb keeps in-frame clones, though not all of them. The top ten clones hold about 22% of a sample with fewer than 40,000 clones, roughly 79% of them seen once. V lost 4 bases, J lost 5 bases, and 11 bases stayed unmatched. The CDR3 has 17 residues. Germline CDR1 LGHNA, CDR2 YNFKEQ. Study-level results: Blood TCR clones of tumor origin expanded after radiotherapy plus ipilimumab.

Chemo-refractory metastatic non-small-cell lung cancer patients received focal radiation with ipilimumab CTLA-4 blockade. The sample in question was peripheral blood, obtained from a patient treated with radiotherapy plus ipilimumab. The chain is built from TRBV4-2 and TRBJ1-6, with 7 bases lining up with TRBD1. The sequence was collected from a human donor with non-small cell lung cancer that progressed on radiotherapy plus ipilimumab. In nucleotides, the CDR3 is TGTGCCAGCAGCCCTTACTACGACAGGGAAAATAATTCACCCCTCCACTTT. Amino acid sequence: CASSPYYDRENNSPLHF.